This entry is about one TCR beta chain. As yet, its antigen is unknown. The CDR3 sequence is 15 residues long. CDR1 SGHRS and CDR2 YFSETQ come from the germline V gene. Trimming removed 4 bases from V and 6 bases from J; junction bases left unmatched: 7. This sample was included in a study of post-analysis software for immune sequencing data. General observations from the study: Relative to controls, patients had five TRBV segments at higher frequency, with TRBV5-6, TRBV5-1 and TRBV20-1 among these.

Incorporated into the TCR beta cDNA libraries were unique molecular identifiers, which served to reduce PCR and sequencing biases. TCRdb re-called the PCR reads through MiXCR, storing one row per CDR3 protein. In the table there are 800,000 to 950,000 distinct CDR3 sequences, approximately 50% of which are singletons. The sample was blood. The chain recombines TRBV5-1 with TRBJ1-4; 9 bases are a match to TRBD1. This receptor was identified in a girl aged 5 to 17 with multiple sclerosis. The CDR3 loop is CASSLYRGQDEKLFF. The CDR3 DNA sequence: TGCGCCAGCAGCCTGTACAGGGGGCAAGATGAAAAACTGTTTTTT.